The present T cell receptor (beta chain) was sequenced within a study of T-cell memory formation after mild COVID-19. V lost 6 bases and J 4 bases, leaving 19 bases between the germline ends. This CDR3 is 15 amino acids long. Germline loops: CDR1 KGHSH, CDR2 LQKENI. Study results and caveats: CD4/CD8 balance characterized clones contracting day 15 to 85, and CD4+ skew characterized later expanders.

This clonotype has only a few counts. No antigen is known for it. 5'RACE with constant-segment primers yielded barcoded, UMI-tagged TCR alpha and TCR beta cDNA libraries. TCRdb passed the 5' RACE reads through MiXCR, listing each CDR3 protein once. Of 150,000 to 200,000 distinct CDR3 sequences listed, about 14% were seen once; the top ten hold 11% to 15%. The rearrangement joins TRBV18 to TRBJ2-7; D unresolved. The source material was PBMCs or a T cell subset sorted from them (not recorded which). The TCR was taken from an adult woman who had mild COVID-19 (a few samples of this study predate the infection). Cell type and time point are not known. The CDR3 here is CASSWSLDARYEQYF. CDR3 nucleotides: TGTGCCAGCTCGTGGTCCCTGGACGCTCGGTACGAGCAGTACTTC.